This T cell receptor (beta chain) was identified during a study of early T cells in non-severe SARS-CoV-2 infection. The overall study: With bulk RNA from unsorted whole blood as input, sequencing yielded unpaired chains. Findings and caveats of the study: A preference for anti-spike CD8 responses marked VDJdb matching, which missed private and CD4 specificities.

The germline V and J ends were trimmed by 6 bases and 2 bases, with 19 bases remaining between them. The CDR3 is made up of 16 amino acids. The library protocol tagged individual cDNA molecules with unique molecular identifiers. TCRdb itself ran the 5' RACE reads through MiXCR, one entry per CDR3 protein. The sample includes about 27,000 distinct CDR3 sequences, roughly 5.9% of them seen just once. This clonotype is medium-sized. Its antigen is unknown. This TCR derives from an adult who was a healthcare worker with PCR-confirmed SARS-CoV-2 infection or an uninfected control (not recorded which). The chain combines TRBV12-3 or TRBV12-4 with TRBJ1-2; D may be TRBD1 (6 bases). The sample comprised whole blood. The DNA for the CDR3 is TGTGCCAGCAGCCCCCTCCGAGACAGGTTAAACTATGGCTACACCTTC. The encoded protein is CASSPLRDRLNYGYTF.